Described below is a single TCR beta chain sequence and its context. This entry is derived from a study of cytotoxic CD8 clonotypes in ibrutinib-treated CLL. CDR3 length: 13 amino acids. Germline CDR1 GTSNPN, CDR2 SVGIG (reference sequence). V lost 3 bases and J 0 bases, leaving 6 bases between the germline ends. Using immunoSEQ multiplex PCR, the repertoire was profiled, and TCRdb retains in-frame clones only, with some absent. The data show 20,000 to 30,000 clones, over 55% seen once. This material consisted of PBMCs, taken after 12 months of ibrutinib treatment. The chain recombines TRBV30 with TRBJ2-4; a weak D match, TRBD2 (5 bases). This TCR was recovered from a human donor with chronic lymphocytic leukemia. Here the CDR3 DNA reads TGTGCCTGGAGCGGGGTAGCCAAAAACATTCAGTACTTC. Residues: CAWSGVAKNIQYF.